Included here is one T cell receptor (beta chain) sequence, with context. Its antigen is unidentified. The sample comes from a study of shared clonotypes between healthy human individuals. Points from the study as a whole: Naive CD4 clonotype sharing across a few donors was roughly 5%. Generation probabilities were higher for clonotypes shared across all four sorted-subset donors than for unshared ones.

A roughly 200 ng quantity of DNA, roughly 29,000 T cell genomes, went into the sorted-subset replicate PCRs. The assay was immunoSEQ multiplex PCR, and TCRdb's table has in-frame clones only and misses some. The repertoire holds more than 1,200,000 clones, with roughly 98.5% as singletons. All donors were Caucasian adults living in Nashville, Tennessee. This CDR3 has 13 amino acids. CDR1 is SNHLY, CDR2 FYNNEI, per germline. After removal of 3 bases from V and 12 bases from J, the junction contained 5 bases not matched to a gene. This chain connects TRBV2 to TRBJ2-1; 10 bases are shared with TRBD2. The source of this sequence is a man aged 30-40 years in good health. Sequencing was carried out using naive CD4+ T cells sorted from blood. Subset denoted: CD45RA+ positively selected. The CDR3 region has the DNA TGTGCCAGCAGTGAGTCTAGCGGGGGACCGCAGTTCTTC. Encoded protein: CASSESSGGPQFF. The whole variable domain, filled in from reference TRBV2 and TRBJ2-1, reads EPEVTQTPSHQVTQMGQEVILRCVPISNHLYFYWYRQILGQKVEFLVSFYNNEISEKSEIFDDQFSVERPDGSNFTLKIRSTKLEDSAMYFCASSESSGGPQFFGPGTRLTVL.